This record looks at one T cell receptor (beta chain) sequence and its context. CD45RO-CCR7+CD27+CD95- was the phenotype of naive CD8+ T cells. Per the germline V gene, CDR1 is SGHTA and CDR2 is FQGTGA. This CDR3 has 16 residues. The sample comes from a study of CXCR3-negative and CXCR3-positive naive CD8 T cells. Preparation of TRB cDNA libraries relied on 5' RACE carrying UMI labels. TCRdb re-called the 5' RACE reads; every CDR3 protein appears as one record, without DNA. This repertoire comprises 69,000 or so distinct CDR3 sequences; its ten largest clones make up over 1.3%. Sequencing was done on a sample of naive CXCR3- CD8+ T cells from blood. Regarding subset: CD45RO-CCR7+CD27+CD95- naive CD8+ T cells lacking CXCR3 (TNR3-). The chain employs TRBV7-3 and TRBJ2-7. This receptor was identified in a human donor in good health. Some clones in this sample may be carry-over from other donors' samples. The CDR3 protein is CASSPREPDSSYEQYF.